Listed below are T cell receptor beta chains from one sample, sequenced in a study of blood T cell repertoires in COVID-19. Profiled with immunoSEQ multiplex PCR; TCRdb holds only in-frame clones, not every one. The table has about 38,000 clones, 90% seen once. Sequencing used peripheral blood. The receptors were sampled from a man aged 55-75 years with active or convalescent COVID-19. The CDR3 runs from the conserved cysteine through the conserved F or W. Each record gives: J gene, V gene, CDR3 protein.

J: TRBJ2-1; V: TRBV3-1/TRBV3-2; CDR3: CASSQRGQHLNEQFF
J: TRBJ1-1; V: TRBV30; CDR3: CAWSAGQGNTEAFF
J: TRBJ2-3; V: TRBV10-3; CDR3: CAISARVPSDTQYF
J: TRBJ1-2; V: TRBV10-3; CDR3: CAISAVKEDRFGYTF
J: TRBJ1-2; V: TRBV3-1/TRBV3-2; CDR3: CASSQSVRTGGTSGYTF
J: TRBJ2-7; V: TRBV2; CDR3: CASRQGPEQYF
J: TRBJ2-1; V: TRBV7-2; CDR3: CASSSPASGGNNEQFF
J: TRBJ2-2; V: TRBV11-2; CDR3: CASSSISGRGELFF
J: TRBJ2-2; V: TRBV9; CDR3: CASSVQGLPGELFF
J: TRBJ2-3; V: TRBV5-1; CDR3: CASSFFPGTDTQYF
J: TRBJ2-1; V: TRBV19; CDR3: CASSIGGSYNEQFF
J: TRBJ2-3; V: TRBV7-7; CDR3: CASSFKGLAGRSTDTQYF
J: TRBJ2-1; V: TRBV18; CDR3: CASSPDYRGQFF
J: TRBJ2-1; V: TRBV5-1; CDR3: CASSPGERGNEQFF
J: TRBJ1-3; V: TRBV2; CDR3: CASRTARNTIYF
J: TRBJ2-2; V: TRBV14; CDR3: CASSQAANTGELFF
J: TRBJ2-6; V: TRBV18; CDR3: CASSPFGQGSSGANVLTF
J: TRBJ2-7; V: TRBV3-1/TRBV3-2; CDR3: CASSRNRVYEQYF
J: TRBJ2-6; V: TRBV29-1; CDR3: CSVENPASGYSGANVLTF
J: TRBJ2-5; V: TRBV24-1; CDR3: CATSDLKGTSGRHQETQYF